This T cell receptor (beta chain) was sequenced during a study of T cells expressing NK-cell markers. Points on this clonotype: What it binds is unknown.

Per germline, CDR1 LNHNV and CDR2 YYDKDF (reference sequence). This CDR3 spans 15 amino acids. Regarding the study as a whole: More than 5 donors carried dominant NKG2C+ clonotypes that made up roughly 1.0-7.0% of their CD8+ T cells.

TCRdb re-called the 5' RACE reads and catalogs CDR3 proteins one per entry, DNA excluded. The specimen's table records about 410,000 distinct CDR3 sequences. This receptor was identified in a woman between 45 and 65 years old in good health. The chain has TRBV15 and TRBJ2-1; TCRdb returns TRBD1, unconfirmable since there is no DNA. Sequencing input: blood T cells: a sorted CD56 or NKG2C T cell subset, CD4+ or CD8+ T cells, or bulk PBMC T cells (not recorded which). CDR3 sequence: CATSEQDSSYNEQFF.